This T cell receptor (beta chain) was identified in a study of control samples from healthy donors and cancer patients. The germline gives CDR1 SEHNR, CDR2 FQNEAQ (reference sequence). Trimming cost V 8 bases and J 7 bases; bases outside gene matches: 15. The CDR3 covers 16 residues. Sequencing was performed with immunoSEQ multiplex PCR; in TCRdb, only in-frame clones are kept and a portion is missing. The sample lists about 78,000 clones, 70% to 90% occurring once. The TCR originated in a woman aged 55-70 years in good health. Material for sequencing was blood. The chain recombines TRBV7-9 with TRBJ1-2, with 11 bases matching TRBD1. This chain's CDR3 is CASGDSGTGGLLGYTF. The CDR3 DNA follows: TGTGCCAGCGGCGATTCCGGGACAGGGGGATTGCTTGGCTACACCTTC.